The 21 T cell receptor beta chains below all came from one sample that was sequenced in a study of tumor-infiltrating lymphocytes in primary liver carcinoma. Scientists recovered RNA and DNA together from roughly 20-30 mg of unsorted bulk tissue. The authors made TCR beta cDNA from roughly 480 ng total RNA with a constant-region primer. Slightly modified ARM-PCR, run as three nested multiplex PCR rounds, produced the TCR beta libraries. TRBV1-TRBV30 forward and Cbeta reverse primers drove the first two approximately 10-cycle rounds. MiXCR, applied by TCRdb to the multiplex PCR reads, yields one record per CDR3 protein. The table has around 80,000 distinct CDR3 sequences, roughly two thirds seen once. The sample was tumor-adjacent normal liver tissue. These receptors came from a man aged 35 to 55 with primary liver carcinoma and hepatitis B virus infection.

In regard to this clonotype: The CDR3 does not end in the conserved phenylalanine or tryptophan, so this is likely a read error. The chain links TRBV10-3 to TRBJ2-1; a possible D gene is TRBD1 (5 bases). V shed 10 bases and J shed 8 bases, with 21 bases lying between them. Germline-derived CDR1 and CDR2 are ENHRY and SYGVKD. The CDR3 extends over 14 amino acids. The CDR3 is CATTQATPRDEQFY. CDR3 nucleotide sequence: TGTGCCACAACACAGGCGACCCCCCGAGATGAGCAGTTCTAC.

A remark on this clonotype: No conserved phenylalanine or tryptophan is present at the end of the CDR3, so a read error is the likely explanation. The limits of the CDR3 on the DNA are not certain, so only TCRdb's listed CDR3 is given. V usage is TRBV7-9 and J usage is TRBJ2-5. Germline V lookup: CDR1 SEHNR, CDR2 FQNEAQ (reference sequence). The CDR3 totals 11 residues, both ends included. This chain's CDR3 is CASSYQETQYS.

About this clonotype itself: The DNA is omitted, as the CDR3 cannot be located on it reliably, and the CDR3 follows TCRdb's listing. CDR3 loop: CSVLGPGPTGSCFF. V is TRBV29-1 and J is TRBJ2-2; the DNA was not compared with TRBD1, the D call given in the table. CDR1 and CDR2 from the germline V gene are SQVTM and ANQGSEA. The CDR3 spans 14 amino acids, including both terminal residues.

Many counts were recorded for this clonotype. The J gene is TRBJ2-7, the V gene TRBV29-1, with a possible D match to TRBD2 (5 bases). V was shortened by 4 bases and J by 5 bases, with 15 bases between the two germline ends. The CDR3 consists of 13 residues. Germline V CDR1 and CDR2: SQVTM, ANQGSEA. The DNA of the CDR3 is TGCAGCGTTGGAAGCGGTGCGTCCCACGAGCAGTACTTC. Amino acid sequence: CSVGSGASHEQYF.

In this sample, this clonotype turned up many times. The chain combines TRBV30 with TRBJ2-1, with 10 positions matching TRBD1. The V gene end was trimmed by 4 bases and the J gene end by 3 bases; junction bases not matched to a gene: 6. The CDR3 covers 15 residues. Germline values: CDR1 GTSNPN, CDR2 SVGIG (reference sequence). The CDR3 DNA reads as TGTGCCTGGACCCCAGGGACAGGGGACTACAATGAGCAGTTCTTC. It encodes CAWTPGTGDYNEQFF.

The chain combines TRBV24-1 with TRBJ2-1; D perhaps matches TRBD2 (6 bases). Germline V gene lookup returns CDR1 KGHDR and CDR2 SFDVKD. The length of the CDR3 is 11 residues. The V end was cut by 4 bases, the J end by 15 bases, with 12 bases between. This CDR3 is CATSDGMGGFF. DNA of the CDR3: TGTGCCACCAGTGACGGCATGGGGGGGTTCTTC.

A few counts support this clonotype. A read error is likely, as this CDR3 ends without the conserved phenylalanine or tryptophan. Because the CDR3's place on the DNA is in doubt, the DNA is left out and the CDR3 is given as listed by TCRdb. This chain joins TRBV11-2 and TRBJ2-5; TRBD1 is the table's D call and was not checked against the DNA. From germline, CDR1 is SGHAT and CDR2 FQNNGV. The CDR3 numbers 11 amino acids, ends counted. The CDR3 here is CASSRGETPYS.

Comment on this clonotype: The junction shows a germline mismatch at one end, possibly a read error. V is TRBV7-8 and J is TRBJ2-4; D might be TRBD1 (7 bases). CDR3 length: 17 residues. The germline V gene encodes CDR1 SGHVS and CDR2 FQNEAQ. The DNA for the CDR3 is TGTGCCAGCAGCCCTGAAACGGGAGAGGGGGCCAAAAACATCCAGTACTTC. Its protein product is CASSPETGEGAKNIQYF.

This clonotype appeared many times. The chain uses TRBV29-1 and TRBJ2-3; 9 nucleotides match TRBD1. This CDR3 spans 14 amino acids. Looked up from germline, CDR1 is SQVTM and CDR2 is ANQGSEA. Trimming took 6 bases from V and 2 from J; bases not matched to a gene: 6. The CDR3 spells CSVETGGVTDTQYF. CDR3 coding DNA: TGCAGCGTCGAAACAGGGGGCGTCACAGATACGCAGTATTTT.

Note on this clonotype: This may be a read error, as it is one base from a much larger clone. CDR3 nucleotide sequence: TGCGCCAGCAGCTCTCGACAGGGGGGTTCATTGCACTACACCTTC. Translated, it gives CASSSRQGGSLHYTF. The V call is TRBV5-1, the J call TRBJ1-2, with 9 bases lining up with TRBD1. This CDR3 has 15 residues. Germline assignment: CDR1 SGHRS and CDR2 YFSETQ. J gave up 10 bases and V 3 bases, and 13 bases lay outside the gene matches.

The J gene is TRBJ2-1, the V gene TRBV11-2; TRBD2 aligns across 7 bases. CDR1 SGHAT and CDR2 FQNNGV come from the germline V gene. The CDR3 sequence is 19 residues long. The ends lost 8 bases at V and 7 bases at J; junction bases unmatched: 26. CDR3 sequence: CASDLDGRFSGTLYNEQFF. In DNA form, the CDR3 reads TGTGCCAGCGACTTAGATGGGCGATTCAGCGGGACCCTTTATAATGAGCAGTTCTTC.

The chain recombines TRBV4-1 with TRBJ1-4; D unresolved. This CDR3 has 17 amino acids. Trimming shortened V by 0 bases and J by 4 bases, and 15 bases separated the two germline ends. From germline, CDR1 is MGHRA and CDR2 YSYEKL. The CDR3, as DNA: TGCGCCAGCAGCCAAGAACGGACCTCCACGAGTAATGAAAAACTGTTTTTT. This encodes CASSQERTSTSNEKLFF.

This clonotype has more than one count but fewer than ten. This chain connects TRBV7-3 to TRBJ2-1; TRBD2 matches 7 bases. The CDR3 consists of 14 residues. Germline V gene sequence: CDR1 SGHTA, CDR2 FQGTGA. The ends lost 4 bases at V and 5 bases at J; junction bases unmatched: 5. CDR3 loop: CASSSSLANNEQFF. CDR3 in DNA: TGTGCCAGCAGCTCATCACTAGCGAACAATGAGCAGTTCTTC.

With respect to this clonotype: Mismatch with germline at one junction end may stem from a read error. This chain uses TRBV4-2 with TRBJ2-1; 10 bases agree with TRBD2. Germline assignment: CDR1 LGHNA and CDR2 YNFKEQ. The CDR3 loop spans 17 amino acids. As DNA, the CDR3 is TGTGCAAGCAGCCAACTGAGCGGGAGGGCCCTCTACAATGAGCAATTCTTC. As protein: CASSQLSGRALYNEQFF.

This clonotype was seen only a few times. This sequence may be a read error, since a much larger clone differs from it by one base. The CDR3 protein is CASNLQVSSQPQHF. The CDR3 DNA is TGTGCCAGCAACCTACAGGTTAGCAGTCAGCCCCAGCATTTT. The chain has TRBV28 and TRBJ1-5; a weak D match, TRBD1 (5 bases). This CDR3 is built from 14 residues. Germline V gene lookup returns CDR1 MDHEN and CDR2 SYDVKM.

V and J are TRBV6-5 and TRBJ2-7, with TRBD2 identical over 9 bases. Trimming at V came to 6 bases and at J to 4 bases, leaving 10 bases not matched to a gene. The CDR3 is 15 residues long. CDR1 and CDR2 (germline): MNHEY, SVGAGI. CDR3: CASRHRLAEEYEQYF. The CDR3 nucleotides read TGTGCCAGCAGACACCGACTAGCGGAAGAGTACGAGCAGTACTTC.

This clonotype was seen ten or more times. This rearrangement joins TRBV28 to TRBJ2-7; 7 bases align to TRBD2. The CDR3 extends over 12 amino acids. Germline V CDR1 and CDR2: MDHEN, SYDVKM. V shed 8 bases, J shed 4 bases, and the junction held 5 bases outside the gene matches. The CDR3, as DNA: TGTGCCAGCCGGGAGGCGGGTTACGAGCAGTACTTC. This gives the protein CASREAGYEQYF.

Note on this clonotype: The CDR3 does not end in the conserved phenylalanine or tryptophan, so this is likely a read error. The chain combines TRBV4-2 with TRBJ2-7; no firm D call. The CDR3 sequence is 12 residues long. V lost 0 bases and J lost 5, with 5 bases in between. Germline lookup yields CDR1 LGHNA and CDR2 YNFKEQ. CDR3: CASSQEAHEQYS. CDR3 coding DNA: TGTGCCAGCAGCCAAGAGGCCCACGAGCAGTACTCC.

This clonotype was found many times. V gene TRBV5-1 combines with J gene TRBJ2-1; 14 nucleotides align to TRBD2. J lost 1 base, V lost 3 bases, and 3 bases had no gene match. This CDR3 is built from 17 residues. The germline CDR1 and CDR2 sequences are SGHRS and YFSETQ. CDR3 in amino acids: CASSSGLAGVSYNEQFF. CDR3 coding DNA: TGCGCCAGCAGCTCGGGACTAGCGGGAGTATCCTACAATGAGCAGTTCTTC. The entire variable domain, with the rest obtained from reference TRBV5-1 and TRBJ2-1, is as follows: KAGVTQTPRYLIKTRGQQVTLSCSPISGHRSVSWYQQTPGQGLQFLFEYFSETQRNKGNFPGRFSGRQFSNSRSEMNVSTLELGDSALYLCASSSGLAGVSYNEQFFGPGTRLTVL.

As concerns this clonotype: Its ends do not fully match the called genes, so a read error is possible. The gene calls are TRBV7-7 and TRBJ2-2; 9 bases fit TRBD2. The germline V gene has CDR1 SSHAT and CDR2 FNYEAQ (reference sequence). This CDR3 is built from 14 residues. This chain's CDR3 is CVSSSLAGVGELFF. The CDR3 nucleotides read TGTGTCAGCAGCTCCTTAGCGGGAGTGGGGGAGCTGTTTTTT.

In the case of this clonotype: Compared with germline, one end of the junction differs, possibly owing to a read error. The chain uses TRBV4-3 and TRBJ1-2, with D possibly TRBD1 on 6 matching bases. CDR3 size: 14 residues. Germline CDR1 is LGHNA and CDR2 is YSLEER. DNA of the CDR3: TGTGCCAGCAGCCAAATTGTGACAGGATCTGGCTACACCTTC. Its protein product is CASSQIVTGSGYTF.